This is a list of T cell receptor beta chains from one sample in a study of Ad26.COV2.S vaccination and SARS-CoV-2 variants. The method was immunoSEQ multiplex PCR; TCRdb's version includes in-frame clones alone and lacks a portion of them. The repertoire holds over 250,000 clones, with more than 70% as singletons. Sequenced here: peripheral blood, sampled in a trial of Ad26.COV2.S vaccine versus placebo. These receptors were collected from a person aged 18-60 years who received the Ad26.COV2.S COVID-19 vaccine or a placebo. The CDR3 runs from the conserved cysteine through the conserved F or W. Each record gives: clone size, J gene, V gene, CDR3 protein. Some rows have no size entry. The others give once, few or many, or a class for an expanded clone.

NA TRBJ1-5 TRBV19 CASSLSNNQPQHF
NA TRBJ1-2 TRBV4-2 CASSQQTGAALARYGYTF
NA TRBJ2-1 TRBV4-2 CASSHPSGGAHNEQFF
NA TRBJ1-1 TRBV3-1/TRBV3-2 CASSQGPALNTEAFF
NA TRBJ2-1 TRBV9 CASSVALTAVVQFF
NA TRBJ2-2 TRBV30 CAWSQRRGPNTGELFF
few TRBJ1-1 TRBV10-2 CASSELVGTRGQAEAFF
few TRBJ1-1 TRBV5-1 CASSPGDNAAGVAFF
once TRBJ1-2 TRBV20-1 CSASNRDYGYTF
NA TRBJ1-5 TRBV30 CAWSLGQGGQPQHF
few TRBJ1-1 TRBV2 CASSSDGGGTEAFF
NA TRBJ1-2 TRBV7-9 CASSLGTVSNYGYTF
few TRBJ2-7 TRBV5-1 CASSPGGPYEQYF
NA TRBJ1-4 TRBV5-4 CASSSPTEDNEKLFF
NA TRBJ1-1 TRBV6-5 CASSYGGGGTEAFF
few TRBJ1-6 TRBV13 CASSSLQGENSPLHF
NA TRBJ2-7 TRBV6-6 CASSSLAGGSYEQYF
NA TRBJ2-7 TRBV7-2 CASSPTSGRTEQYF
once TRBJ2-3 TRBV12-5 CASLGASTDTQYF
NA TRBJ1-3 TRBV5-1 CASSLGPSLGTGNTIYF
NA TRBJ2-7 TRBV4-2 CASSSGTSAYEQYF
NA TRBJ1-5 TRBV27 CASSLLSKVGGPQPQHF
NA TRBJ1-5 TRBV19 CASTHRDNQPQHF
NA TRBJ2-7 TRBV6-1 CASSEGTGGRYEQYF
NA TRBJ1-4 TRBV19 CASRSGEKLFF
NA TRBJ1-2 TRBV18 CASSEGSHHPNYGYTF
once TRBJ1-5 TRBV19 CASSTSGTGGGSNQPQHF
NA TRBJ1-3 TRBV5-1 CASSLDGTSGNTIYF
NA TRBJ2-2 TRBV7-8 CASSHRYGELFF
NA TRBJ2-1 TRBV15 CATSIPRDRVDNEQFF
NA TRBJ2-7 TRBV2 CASRTGDYEQYF
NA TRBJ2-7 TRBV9 CASSASPGQSKEQYF
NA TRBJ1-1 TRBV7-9 CASSFWDTEAFF
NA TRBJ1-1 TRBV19 CASGMGQGFLNAEAFF
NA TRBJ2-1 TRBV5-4 CASSLGLAGGYNEQFF
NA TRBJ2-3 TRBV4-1 CATPLTTDTQYF
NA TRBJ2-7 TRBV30 CAWTLSPRRTLSYEQYF
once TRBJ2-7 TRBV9 CASSVGGTSGSYEQYF
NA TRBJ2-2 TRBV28 CASKENTGELFF
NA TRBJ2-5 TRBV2 CASTRTGLAGETQYF
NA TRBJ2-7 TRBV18 CASSPLASGGSYEQYF
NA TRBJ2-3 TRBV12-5 CASGGQVSTDTQYF
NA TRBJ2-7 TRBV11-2 CASSLDGIGTLSGEQYF
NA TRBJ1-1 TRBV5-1 CASRSFQGGNTEAFF
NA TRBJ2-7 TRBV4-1 CASSLEPNYEQYF
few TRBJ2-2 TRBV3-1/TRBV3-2 CASSLQGGPNTGELFF
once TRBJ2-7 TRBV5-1 CASSPTRNEQYF
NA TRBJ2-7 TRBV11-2 CASSPAWATKSGEQYF
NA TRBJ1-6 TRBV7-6 CASSSLPWDTDSPLHF
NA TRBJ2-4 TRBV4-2 CASSQAELAENIQYF
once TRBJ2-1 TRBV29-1 CSVKTSGGGYNEQFF
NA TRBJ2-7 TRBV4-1 CASSQEWPGGSYEQYF
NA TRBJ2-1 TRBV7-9 CASSFGTVDNEQFF
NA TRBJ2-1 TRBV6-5 CASSLRWYNEQFF
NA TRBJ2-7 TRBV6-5 CASRMAQTYEQYF